Reported below is one T cell receptor (beta chain). Its antigen is as yet unknown. The data were taken from a study of identical twins. Broader study findings: The study based its conclusions on cross-sectional statistical analysis and did not follow the same donors.

TCRdb re-analysed the 5' RACE reads in MiXCR, keeping a single row per CDR3 protein. The top ten hold under 15% of the sample, which has roughly 720,000 distinct CDR3 sequences, 15% to 20% seen once. The germline V and J ends were trimmed by 10 bases and 5 bases, with 19 bases remaining between them. The CDR3 length is 14 residues. Germline loops: CDR1 SEHNR, CDR2 FQNEAQ (reference sequence). The same sample was also used in a study of T cells expressing NK-cell markers. That publication notes: One of the eight sequenced donors was seronegative, whereas the other seven were HCMV-seropositive.

This TCR was recovered from a woman under 30 in good health. The chain joins TRBV7-9 to TRBJ2-3, with no clear D. The sequenced sample consisted of PBMCs. The CDR3 is CATRPGLSGDTQYF. CDR3 sequence (DNA): TGTGCCACACGACCAGGATTGTCCGGAGATACGCAGTATTTT.